This T cell receptor beta chain is from a study of T cell responses to AZD1222 COVID-19 vaccine. This clone appeared a single time. Its cognate antigen is unknown. Overall study results and limits: Baseline serostatus was positive in only six AZD1222 recipients. Sampling that yielded the repertoires occurred only after the peak T cell response.

The table came from immunoSEQ multiplex PCR; TCRdb's copy has only in-frame clones and leaves some out. The sample carries 150,000 to 200,000 clones, about 91% recorded once. V lost 0 bases to trimming and J lost 9 bases; unmatched junction nucleotides: 10. Germline loops: CDR1 LGHDT, CDR2 YNNKEL (reference sequence). This CDR3 is 16 amino acids long. The rearrangement links TRBV3-1 (or the pseudogene TRBV3-2) to TRBJ2-1; 8 bases line up with TRBD2. The clonotype originates from an adult who received the AZD1222 COVID-19 vaccine. Source: peripheral blood, taken 28 days after the second AZD1222 dose. The CDR3: CASSQDTARGASEQFF. For the CDR3, the DNA is TGTGCCAGCAGCCAAGATACGGCGCGGGGGGCTTCTGAGCAGTTCTTC.